Listed here are 8 T cell receptor beta chains from one sample, sequenced in a study of T-cell memory formation after mild COVID-19. TCRdb re-called the 5' RACE reads with MiXCR, one entry per CDR3 protein. Of over 120,000 distinct CDR3 sequences listed, approximately 25% are singletons. Sequencing input: PBMCs or a T cell subset sorted from them (not recorded which). Receptors were obtained from an adult woman who had mild COVID-19 (a few samples of this study predate the infection). Cell type and time point are not known.

This clonotype occurred a few times. V gene TRBV4-1 combines with J gene TRBJ2-1; possible D gene TRBD2, 7 bases. Germline V gives CDR1 MGHRA, CDR2 YSYEKL. Trimming took off 2 bases at V and 5 bases at J, with 19 bases between the two ends. The CDR3 is 17 residues long. As DNA, the CDR3 is TGCGCCAGCAGCCAATCCCCGGGGGGCGGGGGCGACAATGAGCAGTTCTTC. This sequence encodes CASSQSPGGGGDNEQFF.

CDR3: CASSYDRSGTGGSGYGYTF. CDR3 DNA sequence: TGTGCCAGCAGTTACGACCGCTCCGGGACAGGGGGCAGTGGCTATGGCTACACCTTC. The chain links TRBV6-2 or TRBV6-3 to TRBJ1-2, with 12 bases that match TRBD1. The germline V gene encodes CDR1 MNHEY and CDR2 SVGEGT. V lost 2 bases, J lost 4 bases, and 14 bases stayed unmatched. The CDR3 extends over 19 amino acids.

The CDR3 is CASSLVGWGPNTEAFF. As DNA, the CDR3 is TGTGCCAGCAGCTTAGTGGGTTGGGGACCGAACACTGAAGCTTTCTTT. This chain links TRBV7-2 with TRBJ1-1, with D possibly TRBD1 on 5 matching bases. Germline V gene sequence: CDR1 SGHTA, CDR2 FQGNSA. V lost 1 base and J 1 base, leaving 13 bases between the germline ends. CDR3 size: 16 residues.

This clonotype was seen a handful of times. This chain links TRBV4-1 with TRBJ1-4; D might be TRBD1 (5 bases). V lost 1 base, J lost 4 bases, and 10 bases lay in between. CDR1 is MGHRA and CDR2 is YSYEKL in the germline V gene. The CDR3 extends over 15 amino acids. CDR3 protein: CASSQATASNEKLFF. CDR3 bases: TGCGCCAGCAGCCAAGCGACAGCGAGTAATGAAAAACTGTTTTTT.

The J gene is TRBJ2-7, the V gene TRBV11-2, with TRBD2 identical over 8 bases. Germline lookup yields CDR1 SGHAT and CDR2 FQNNGV. The CDR3 runs to 17 residues. With 1 base clipped from V and 2 bases from J, the junction kept 10 bases outside the gene matches. The CDR3 region is CASSLAVAGGLAYEQYF. The DNA for the CDR3 is TGTGCCAGCAGCTTAGCAGTTGCGGGAGGCCTCGCCTACGAGCAGTACTTC.

The chain is built from TRBV7-8 and TRBJ1-1, with D hard to call. CDR3 size: 13 residues. Germline V CDR1 and CDR2: SGHVS, FQNEAQ. V gave up 1 base and J gave up 6 bases, with 9 bases separating them. CDR3 region: CASSLVGNPEAFF. Written as DNA, the CDR3 is TGTGCCAGCAGCTTAGTAGGGAATCCTGAAGCTTTCTTT.

V gene TRBV6-6 combines with J gene TRBJ2-2, with D unclear. The V end was cut by 6 bases, the J end by 8 bases, with 10 bases between. This CDR3 contains 12 residues. Germline V lookup: CDR1 MNHNY, CDR2 SVGAGI (reference sequence). The CDR3 loop reads CASSPVPGELFF. CDR3 DNA: TGTGCCAGCAGCCCCGTGCCGGGGGAGCTGTTTTTT.

The chain couples TRBV9 to TRBJ2-7; D is possibly TRBD2 (5 bases). CDR3 length: 14 amino acids. V lost 0 bases and J lost 7, with 14 bases in between. Germline V lookup: CDR1 SGDLS, CDR2 YYNGEE. The CDR3 protein is CASSVGEGNREQYF. The CDR3 DNA reads TGTGCCAGCAGCGTAGGTGAGGGAAATAGGGAGCAGTACTTC.